This TCR beta chain was recorded in a study of T cells expressing NK-cell markers. Study background: Investigators obtained TCR beta repertoires from sorted CD3+CD56+NKG2C+, CD3+CD56+NKG2C- and CD3+CD56-NKG2C+ T cells.

TCRdb reprocessed the 5' RACE reads, keeping one entry per CDR3 protein, no DNA. In all, the sample yields about 540,000 distinct CDR3 sequences. The TCR originated in a man younger than 35 in good health. The source material was blood T cells: a sorted CD56 or NKG2C T cell subset, CD4+ or CD8+ T cells, or bulk PBMC T cells (not recorded which).

Here the CDR3 reads CASSPRGLTDTQYF. The chain has TRBV12-3 or TRBV12-4 and TRBJ2-3. The CDR3 sequence is 14 residues long.